This T cell receptor beta chain was recovered during a study of blood T cell repertoires in COVID-19. At the level of the study: Samples representing acute and convalescent COVID-19 were sourced from the United States, Italy and Spain. The cDNA or gDNA used as material had been derived from T cells, B-cell-depleted T cells, or PBMCs.

Original methodology: It was from reference gene primer amplification that nucleated cell counts were estimated. Repertoires were generated with immunoSEQ multiplex PCR, while TCRdb's copy carries only in-frame clones and drops some. The DNA gave D and trimming, while V, J and clone size come from that table. The top ten hold about 5% of the sample, which has under 350,000 clones, around nine tenths seen once. The CDR3 totals 15 residues. V shed 1 base and J shed 4 bases, with 11 bases lying between them. Germline-derived CDR1 and CDR2 are LNHNV and YYDKDF (reference sequence). The sample was peripheral blood. This chain joins TRBV15 and TRBJ1-5; maybe TRBD1 (6 bases). The sequence derives from a man aged 35 to 55 with acute or convalescent COVID-19. The CDR3 sequence: CATSRGTVSNQPQHF. CDR3 nucleotide sequence: TGTGCCACCAGCAGAGGGACAGTTAGTAATCAGCCCCAGCATTTT.